The clone carrying this TCR beta chain was picked up many times. TCR beta CDR3 regions were amplified from RNA. When the TCR CDR3 underwent first-round RT-PCR, the HTBI primer set was used. TCRdb called the multiplex PCR reads again in MiXCR, with one record for every CDR3 protein. Among fewer than 550,000 distinct CDR3 sequences listed, around 24% were seen once. The sample is drawn from a study of T cells in Graves' hyperthyroidism and ophthalmopathy. Study-level information: At initial diagnosis, before any treatment had begun, peripheral blood was obtained.

Trimming took off 6 bases at V and 8 bases at J, with 14 bases between the two ends. The CDR3 contains 14 residues. This receptor was obtained from a woman between 25 and 40 years old with Graves' ophthalmopathy. The chain uses TRBV12-3 or TRBV12-4 and TRBJ1-6; D not certain. Sequencing was done on a sample of blood. In DNA, the CDR3 is TGTGCCAGCAGCCGGAGCGGCGGACATTCACCCCTCCACTTT. Its protein product is CASSRSGGHSPLHF.